This TCR beta chain is drawn from a study of cytomegalovirus exposure and HLA in healthy donors. Study-wide findings and caveats: Per published reports, the classifier diagnosed cytomegalovirus status with high specificity and sensitivity.

Produced via immunoSEQ multiplex PCR; TCRdb's table is partial and in-frame only. The sample holds about 98,000 clones; less than 90% are singletons and the top ten take over 6%. As concerns this clone: The antigen is unknown.

The sequencing input was PBMCs. This clonotype originated in a man between 18 and 29 years old in good health and CMV-seropositive.

In DNA, the CDR3 is TGTGCCAGCAGGTTAGCGGCGAGCTCCTACAATGAGCAGTTCTTC. Encoded protein: CASRLAASSYNEQFF. V is TRBV27 and J is TRBJ2-1, with a weak D call TRBD2 (6 bases). Trimming took 6 bases from V and 0 from J, leaving 12 bases between them. The CDR3 extends over 15 amino acids. Germline values: CDR1 MNHEY, CDR2 SMNVEV (reference sequence).